This T cell receptor (beta chain) comes out of a study of blood T cell repertoires in COVID-19. Study details: Acute and convalescent COVID-19 specimens originated in the United States, Italy and Spain. PBMCs, B-cell-depleted T cells, or T cells were the source of the cDNA or gDNA that made up the material.

CDR3 size: 15 residues. Germline-derived CDR1 and CDR2 are LNHDA and SQIVND (reference sequence). The V gene lost 3 bases and the J gene lost 2 bases, with 11 bases spanning the gap. Cohort placement rested on clinical history that participants reported themselves. Sequencing used immunoSEQ multiplex PCR; TCRdb keeps in-frame clones, though not all of them. The sample holds approximately 250,000 clones, 88% seen once. V and J are TRBV19 and TRBJ2-1; perhaps TRBD2 as D (6 bases). The receptor's source is a woman aged 40 to 55 with acute COVID-19. Sequencing was done on a sample of PBMCs or T cells enriched from blood (not recorded which). The CDR3 DNA is TGTGCCAGTAGTATCGCTAGCGCCCCCTACAATGAGCAGTTCTTC. Translation gives CASSIASAPYNEQFF.